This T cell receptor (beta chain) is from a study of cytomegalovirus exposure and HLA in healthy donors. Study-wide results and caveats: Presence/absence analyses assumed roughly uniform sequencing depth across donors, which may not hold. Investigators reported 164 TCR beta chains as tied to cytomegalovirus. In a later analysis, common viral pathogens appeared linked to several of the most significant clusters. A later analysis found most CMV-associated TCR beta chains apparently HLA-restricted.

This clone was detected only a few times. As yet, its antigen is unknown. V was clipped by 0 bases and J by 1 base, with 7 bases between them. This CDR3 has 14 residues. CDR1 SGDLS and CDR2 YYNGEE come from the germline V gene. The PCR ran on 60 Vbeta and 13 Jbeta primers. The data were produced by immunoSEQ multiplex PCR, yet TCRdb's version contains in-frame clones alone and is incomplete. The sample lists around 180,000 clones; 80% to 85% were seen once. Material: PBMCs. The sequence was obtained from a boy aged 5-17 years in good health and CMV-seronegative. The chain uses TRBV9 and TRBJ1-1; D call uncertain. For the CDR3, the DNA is TGTGCCAGCAGCGTAGGGCCAGAGAACACTGAAGCTTTCTTT. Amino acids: CASSVGPENTEAFF.